This T cell receptor (beta chain) was found in a study of molecular identifiers for immune sequencing clone quantification. General study results and limits: Clones that exceeded 20 RNA copies held over 98% of effector molecules, yet under 1% in naive cells.

Bulk TCR library preparation followed previously described methods with listed TCR primers. TCRdb re-called the PCR reads with MiXCR, one entry per CDR3 protein. The sample consists of approximately 93,000 distinct CDR3 sequences, 20% to 30% of them appearing once. Between about 20,000 and 1,100,000 sorted cells, with 10%, 30% or 50% RNA, yielded naive CD8 libraries. Sorting recovered naive CD8 T cells on a CD8+CD4-CCR7+CD45RA+ profile. Germline V gives CDR1 DFQATT, CDR2 SNEGSKA (reference sequence). This CDR3 comprises 17 residues. V was cut by 5 bases and J by 1 base, with 23 bases left in between. This clonotype was counted many times. Its antigen is undetermined.

This sequence was found in a human donor in good health. Some libraries in this study had Jurkat cell RNA spiked in. Input material: naive CD8+ T cells from blood, with Jurkat cell RNA spiked in. Stated subset: FACS-sorted CD8+CD4-CCR7+CD45RA+ naive T cells. The V and J genes are TRBV20-1 and TRBJ1-1; the D is unclear. CDR3 in DNA: TGCAGTGCTCCGTTTTCGGGCGCGGTAGTGGGGAACACTGAAGCTTTCTTT. It translates to CSAPFSGAVVGNTEAFF.